The 3 T cell receptor beta chains below come from one sample, sequenced in a study of T cells in Graves' hyperthyroidism and ophthalmopathy. It was RNA transcripts that yielded the amplified TCR beta CDR3 regions. During a first-round RT-PCR of the TCR CDR3, the HTBI primer set was used. MiXCR, run by TCRdb on the multiplex PCR reads, gives a single entry per CDR3 protein. Of 500,000 to 600,000 distinct CDR3 sequences in the sample, about 43% were seen once. The specimen was peripheral blood or thyroid tissue (not recorded which). The receptors were sampled from a woman younger than 35 with Graves' hyperthyroidism.

CDR3 loop: CATSASGLPLVYEQYF. As DNA, the CDR3 is TGTGCCACCAGTGCTAGTGGGCTCCCCCTAGTCTACGAGCAGTACTTC. V usage is TRBV24-1 and J usage is TRBJ2-7, with D uncertain. This CDR3 spans 16 amino acids. V lost 5 bases and J 3 bases, leaving 19 bases between the germline ends. CDR1 and CDR2 (germline): KGHDR, SFDVKD.

The V call is TRBV9, the J call TRBJ1-2; maybe TRBD1 (6 bases). Germline V lookup: CDR1 SGDLS, CDR2 YYNGEE. CDR3 size: 16 residues. The germline V and J ends were trimmed by 0 bases and 8 bases, with 20 bases remaining between them. CDR3 loop: CASSVARGASIEGYTF. The CDR3 bases are TGTGCCAGCAGCGTAGCAAGGGGGGCCTCGATCGAGGGCTACACCTTC.

The chain joins TRBV9 to TRBJ2-1; D gene uncertain. V was shortened by 0 bases and J by 4 bases, with 8 bases between the two germline ends. The germline V gene has CDR1 SGDLS and CDR2 YYNGEE. The CDR3 spans 14 residues. The CDR3 here is CASSVESEYNEQFF. The CDR3 DNA is TGTGCCAGCAGCGTAGAATCCGAGTACAATGAGCAGTTCTTC.